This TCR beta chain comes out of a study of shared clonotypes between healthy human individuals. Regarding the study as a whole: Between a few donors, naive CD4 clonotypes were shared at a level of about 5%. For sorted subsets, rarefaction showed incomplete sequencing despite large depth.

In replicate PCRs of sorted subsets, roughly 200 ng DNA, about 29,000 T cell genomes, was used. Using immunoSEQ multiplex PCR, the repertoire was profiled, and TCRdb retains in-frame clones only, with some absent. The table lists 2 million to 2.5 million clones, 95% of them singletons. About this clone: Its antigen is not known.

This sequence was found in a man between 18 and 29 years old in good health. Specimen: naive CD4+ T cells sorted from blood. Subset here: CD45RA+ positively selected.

Written as DNA, the CDR3 is TGTGCCGCCAACAGGGGGGACTATGGCTACACCTTC. Translated, it gives CAANRGDYGYTF. V usage is TRBV6-1 and J usage is TRBJ1-2; 8 bases map to TRBD1. The V and J ends lost 11 bases and 3 bases, in that order; junction bases with no gene match: 5. The CDR3 length is 12 residues. Germline V lookup: CDR1 MNHNS, CDR2 SASEGT.